The entry that follows covers one T cell receptor (beta chain) sequence. Its antigen is unknown. The V gene's germline CDR1 is SGDLS and CDR2 YYNGEE. With 4 bases removed from V and 4 bases from J, the gap between germline ends came to 17 bases. The CDR3 sequence is 15 residues long. Unique molecular identifiers were in the cDNA, with template-switch universal primer binding. TCRdb analysed the 5' RACE reads with MiXCR anew, one entry per CDR3 protein. The repertoire includes about 530,000 distinct CDR3 sequences, 20% to 25% of them detected once, and 0.4% to 0.6% sits in the top ten. The sample originates from a study of identical twins. Points from the study as a whole: Models underestimated TCR alpha sharing (out-of-frame) in monozygotic twins.

A further study also used this sample, focusing on yellow fever vaccine responses in identical twins.

The rearrangement uses TRBV9 and TRBJ2-5; possibly TRBD2 for D (7 bases). Sequencing used CD4+ T cells sorted from blood. This TCR came from a woman aged 18-30 years in good health. For the CDR3, the DNA is TGTGCCAGCAGCAAGAGGGGGGGTCCCAGAGAGACCCAGTACTTC. This translates into CASSKRGGPRETQYF.